This entry lists 24 T cell receptor beta chains sequenced from one sample in a study of CD8 T cells in ankylosing spondylitis. Study outcomes and limitations: One TCR beta motif, made up of eight highly homologous variants, appeared characteristic of ankylosing spondylitis blood.

These receptors have no identified antigens. TCRdb re-derived calls from the 5' RACE reads in MiXCR, one entry per CDR3 protein. The table includes some 330,000 distinct CDR3 sequences, roughly 8% detected once. The sequenced material came from blood, either unsorted or a sorted T cell fraction (not recorded which). The origin of the receptors is a male donor with ankylosing spondylitis.

The sample holds many counts of this clonotype. V gene TRBV7-7 combines with J gene TRBJ2-1; the match to TRBD1 covers 7 bases. CDR1 is SSHAT and CDR2 is FNYEAQ in the germline V gene (reference sequence). This CDR3 has 15 residues. V was clipped by 1 base and J by 7 bases; unmatched bases: 7. The CDR3 DNA sequence: TGTGCCAGCAGCTTAGAAGTGACAGGGACGAATGAGCAGTTCTTC. It translates to CASSLEVTGTNEQFF.

This clonotype was counted only a few times. This rearrangement joins TRBV7-2 to TRBJ1-5; D uncertain. Trimming took off 5 bases at V and 3 bases at J, with 8 bases between the two ends. Per the germline V gene, CDR1 is SGHTA and CDR2 is FQGNSA. The CDR3 extends over 13 amino acids. The CDR3 nucleotides read TGTGCCAGCAGCGGGAGCGCCAATCAGCCCCAGCATTTT. Translation gives CASSGSANQPQHF. The entire variable domain, with the rest obtained from reference TRBV7-2 and TRBJ1-5, is as follows: GAGVSQSPSNKVTEKGKDVELRCDPISGHTALYWYRQSLGQGLEFLIYFQGNSAPDKSGLPSDRFSAERTGGSVSTLTIQRTQQEDSAVYLCASSGSANQPQHFGDGTRLSIL.

For this clonotype: A read error is possible here, since a much larger clone lies one base away. The chain combines TRBV29-1 with TRBJ2-3; the D gene could be TRBD1 or TRBD2 (5 bases each). In germline, CDR1 is SQVTM, CDR2 ANQGSEA. V lost 1 base, J lost 4 bases, and 15 bases lay in between. The CDR3 sequence is 15 residues long. CDR3 coding DNA: TGCAGCGTTGAAGCGGAGGCCAGGGTCTCAGATACGCAGTATTTT. Translated: CSVEAEARVSDTQYF.

This clonotype has a count of ten or more. This sequence joins TRBV4-1 and TRBJ1-5; the match to TRBD1 covers 8 bases. The germline gives CDR1 MGHRA, CDR2 YSYEKL. The CDR3 extends over 14 amino acids. V was pared by 0 bases and J by 6 bases, with 1 base of the junction left unmatched. CDR3 sequence: CASSQDRGLQPQHF. The CDR3 DNA is TGCGCCAGCAGCCAAGACAGGGGGCTTCAGCCCCAGCATTTT.

A few counts support this clonotype. This rearrangement joins TRBV7-9 to TRBJ2-1; D possibly corresponds to TRBD1 (5 bases). The germline V gene encodes CDR1 SEHNR and CDR2 FQNEAQ (reference sequence). The CDR3 consists of 15 residues. Trimming stripped 0 bases from V and 10 bases from J, with 16 bases between. The CDR3 DNA follows: TGTGCCAGCAGCTTAGCGCGGCAGGGTGTGGGGGAGCAGTTCTTC. This encodes CASSLARQGVGEQFF.

This clonotype was picked up a small number of times. J is TRBJ1-5 and V is TRBV19; tentatively, D is TRBD1 (5 bases). Per germline, CDR1 LNHDA and CDR2 SQIVND (reference sequence). This CDR3 is 15 amino acids long. The V end lost 4 bases, the J end lost 2 bases, and 12 bases lay between the germline ends. The CDR3 DNA reads TGTGCCAGTAGTACGGGACTTGGGGGCAATCAGCCCCAGCATTTT. This encodes CASSTGLGGNQPQHF. Full variable domain (rest looked up from reference TRBV19 and TRBJ1-5): DGGITQSPKYLFRKEGQNVTLSCEQNLNHDAMYWYRQDPGQGLRLIYYSQIVNDFQKGDIAEGYSVSREKKESFPLTVTSAQKNPTAFYLCASSTGLGGNQPQHFGDGTRLSIL.

CDR3 in DNA: TGTGCCAGCAGTTACTCCACTGGGGGAGGGCTCAATGAGCAGTTCTTC. Its protein product is CASSYSTGGGLNEQFF. V is TRBV6-5 and J is TRBJ2-1; 7 nucleotides agree with TRBD2. This CDR3 comprises 16 residues. CDR1 is MNHEY and CDR2 is SVGAGI in the germline V gene. The V gene end was trimmed by 0 bases and the J gene end by 6 bases; junction bases not matched to a gene: 8.

Here the CDR3 DNA reads TGCGCCAGCAGCGGACTAGGGGGGGGGCGCGAGCAGTTCTTC. Translation: CASSGLGGGREQFF. The V call is TRBV5-1, the J call TRBJ2-1; tentative D call: TRBD2 (7 bases). Germline V gene lookup returns CDR1 SGHRS and CDR2 YFSETQ. Trimming removed 4 bases at V and 10 bases at J, with 18 bases between. This CDR3 has 14 amino acids.

The V gene is TRBV6-4, the J gene TRBJ2-2; D tentatively reads TRBD1 or TRBD2 (6 bases each). Trimming stripped 6 bases from V and 3 bases from J, with 11 bases between. There are 14 residues in the CDR3. Germline V gives CDR1 MRHNA, CDR2 SNTAGT. CDR3 protein: CASRGGFHTGELFF. The CDR3 DNA is TGTGCCAGCAGAGGGGGGTTTCACACCGGGGAGCTGTTTTTT.

In this sample, this clonotype turned up once. The chain has TRBV12-3 or TRBV12-4 and TRBJ1-2, with unresolved D. Deletions cut 3 bases from V and 4 bases from J, with 12 bases between. The CDR3 contains 14 residues. The CDR3: CASSFPRRSYGYTF. The CDR3 DNA is TGTGCCAGCAGTTTCCCCCGGCGTTCCTATGGCTACACCTTC.

This clonotype was seen repeatedly, ten times or more. The chain recombines TRBV7-2 with TRBJ2-7; 11 bases fit TRBD2. The trim removed 1 base at V and 6 bases at J, leaving 2 bases unmatched. CDR3 size: 14 residues. Per germline, CDR1 SGHTA and CDR2 FQGNSA. The CDR3 region has the DNA TGTGCCAGCAGCTTAGGGCTAGCGGGAGGCGAGCAGTACTTC. Protein: CASSLGLAGGEQYF. Full variable domain (remainder filled in from reference TRBV7-2 and TRBJ2-7): GAGVSQSPSNKVTEKGKDVELRCDPISGHTALYWYRQSLGQGLEFLIYFQGNSAPDKSGLPSDRFSAERTGGSVSTLTIQRTQQEDSAVYLCASSLGLAGGEQYFGPGTRLTVT.

J is TRBJ2-1 and V is TRBV5-1; 7 positions match TRBD1. Germline CDR1 and CDR2: SGHRS and YFSETQ. The CDR3 totals 19 residues. V shed 6 bases, J shed 6 bases, and the junction held 24 bases outside the gene matches. The DNA for the CDR3 is TGCGCCAGCAAACCGAGGGGGCTAGAGCCCCCTGAGAGAGTCAATGAGCAGTTCTTC. Translation gives CASKPRGLEPPERVNEQFF.

This chain links TRBV5-1 with TRBJ2-1, with 8 nucleotides matching TRBD2. CDR3 length: 19 residues. CDR1 SGHRS and CDR2 YFSETQ come from the germline V gene. The junction had 15 bases not matched to a gene; V was cut back by 4 bases and J by 0 bases. Written as DNA, the CDR3 is TGCGCCAGCAGCGCCGGGAGCGGGAGTGGCGGTAGCTCCTACAATGAGCAGTTCTTC. It translates to CASSAGSGSGGSSYNEQFF.

This clonotype was counted ten times or more. This chain links TRBV4-3 with TRBJ2-2; 13 bases agree with TRBD2. With 0 bases clipped from V and 5 bases from J, the junction kept 3 bases outside the gene matches. Germline V gene lookup returns CDR1 LGHNA and CDR2 YSLEER. The CDR3 has 17 residues. CDR3 DNA sequence: TGCGCCAGCAGCCAAGATGCGGGACTAGCGGGAACCGGGGAGCTGTTTTTT. Residues: CASSQDAGLAGTGELFF.

This clonotype has more than one count but fewer than ten. The rearrangement joins TRBV27 to TRBJ1-5, with a possible D match to TRBD1 (5 bases). The germline gives CDR1 MNHEY, CDR2 SMNVEV (reference sequence). With 8 bases removed from V and 0 bases from J, the gap between germline ends came to 20 bases. The CDR3 sequence is 17 residues long. The CDR3 bases are TGTGCCAGCCTCCCCCTCTGGCAGGGCGATAGCAATCAGCCCCAGCATTTT. Amino acid sequence: CASLPLWQGDSNQPQHF.

The sample holds a few counts of this clonotype. The chain links TRBV29-1 to TRBJ2-3; the D is unclear. The CDR3 length is 12 residues. The V gene's germline CDR1 is SQVTM and CDR2 ANQGSEA. V was trimmed by 6 bases and J by 6 bases, leaving 13 bases between them. The CDR3, as DNA: TGCAGCGTGGCGGTCGTTGGGGATACGCAGTATTTT. Translating gives CSVAVVGDTQYF.

This chain links TRBV2 with TRBJ2-1; either TRBD1 or TRBD2 may fit D (6 bases each). The CDR3 runs 16 residues. Per the germline V gene, CDR1 is SNHLY and CDR2 is FYNNEI. V lost 5 bases and J lost 6, with 20 bases in between. DNA of the CDR3: TGTGCCAGCAGTACCGTCGGGGGCGTCCGAGCCAATGAGCAGTTCTTC. Translating it yields CASSTVGGVRANEQFF.

This clonotype was detected a few times. V and J are TRBV24-1 and TRBJ2-7, with a weak D call TRBD1 (5 bases). Deletions cut 9 bases from V and 2 bases from J, with 16 bases between. In germline, CDR1 is KGHDR, CDR2 SFDVKD. The CDR3 spans 14 residues. CDR3 sequence reads: CATGIGGQTYEQYF. In DNA, the CDR3 is TGTGCCACCGGGATCGGCGGACAAACCTACGAGCAGTACTTC.

This chain links TRBV28 with TRBJ2-7, with D possibly being TRBD1 or TRBD2 (5 bases each). This CDR3 comprises 15 residues. Looked up from germline, CDR1 is MDHEN and CDR2 is SYDVKM. With 3 bases removed from V and 5 bases from J, the gap between germline ends came to 17 bases. The CDR3 sequence: CASSFSISGRDEQYF. CDR3 coding DNA: TGTGCCAGCAGTTTCTCCATCTCGGGACGGGACGAGCAGTACTTC.

A few counts support this clonotype. This sequence joins TRBV7-2 and TRBJ2-7; TRBD2 matches 8 bases. V was clipped by 2 bases and J by 3 bases; unmatched bases: 6. Looked up from germline, CDR1 is SGHTA and CDR2 is FQGNSA. CDR3 size: 15 residues. The CDR3 loop is CASSLMGLGGYEQYF. In nucleotides, the CDR3 is TGTGCCAGCAGCTTAATGGGACTAGGGGGCTACGAGCAGTACTTC. Using reference TRBV7-2 and TRBJ2-7 for the parts outside the CDR3, the full variable domain is GAGVSQSPSNKVTEKGKDVELRCDPISGHTALYWYRQSLGQGLEFLIYFQGNSAPDKSGLPSDRFSAERTGGSVSTLTIQRTQQEDSAVYLCASSLMGLGGYEQYFGPGTRLTVT.

In its sample, this clonotype was seen many times. The chain uses TRBV10-3 and TRBJ2-5; 10 bases agree with TRBD1. Looked up from germline, CDR1 is ENHRY and CDR2 is SYGVKD. There are 15 residues in the CDR3. V was clipped by 5 bases and J by 1 base; unmatched bases: 4. CDR3 in amino acids: CAISRDRGGQETQYF. In nucleotides, the CDR3 is TGTGCCATCAGTCGGGACAGGGGAGGCCAAGAGACCCAGTACTTC.

This clonotype was seen more than once but under ten times. The rearrangement links TRBV7-2 to TRBJ1-2; 8 bases fit TRBD1. This CDR3 contains 14 residues. Germline loops: CDR1 SGHTA, CDR2 FQGNSA. Trimming removed 5 bases from V and 4 bases from J; junction bases left unmatched: 6. The CDR3 DNA follows: TGTGCCAGCAGCCCCGCGGGACAGGTCTATGGCTACACCTTC. It specifies CASSPAGQVYGYTF.

This chain connects TRBV5-1 to TRBJ2-4; D possibly matches TRBD1 or TRBD2 (6 bases each). The ends were cut back, 4 bases at V and 7 bases at J, with 12 bases in the middle. CDR1 is SGHRS, CDR2 YFSETQ, per germline. The CDR3 length is 13 residues. This CDR3 is CASSGGPGNIQYF. CDR3 nucleotides: TGCGCCAGCAGCGGGGGGCCCGGTAACATTCAGTACTTC. Based on the CDR3 plus reference TRBV5-1 and TRBJ2-4, the full variable domain is KAGVTQTPRYLIKTRGQQVTLSCSPISGHRSVSWYQQTPGQGLQFLFEYFSETQRNKGNFPGRFSGRQFSNSRSEMNVSTLELGDSALYLCASSGGPGNIQYFGAGTRLSVL.

There are a few counts of this clonotype. V and J are TRBV29-1 and TRBJ2-7; D not certain. Germline CDR1 SQVTM, CDR2 ANQGSEA. V was cut by 4 bases and J by 0 bases, with 10 bases left in between. The CDR3 has 13 residues. In nucleotides, the CDR3 is TGCAGCGTTGTTCCAGACACCTCCTACGAGCAGTACTTC. Protein sequence: CSVVPDTSYEQYF.